The entry below gives a single TCR beta chain sequence along with its context. Under the authors' procedure: Using reference gene primer amplification, nucleated cell counts were estimated. Using immunoSEQ multiplex PCR, the repertoire was profiled, and TCRdb retains in-frame clones only, with some absent. That table supplies the V and J calls and clone size; D and trimming were determined from the DNA. The table has some 190,000 clones, approximately 84% seen once. This sample stems from a study of blood T cell repertoires in COVID-19. As for the study in general: The cDNA or gDNA used as material had been derived from T cells, B-cell-depleted T cells, or PBMCs.

The J segment lost 2 bases and the V segment lost 5 bases, leaving 9 bases of the junction unmatched. The germline V gene encodes CDR1 PRHDT and CDR2 FYEKMQ (reference sequence). CDR3 length: 16 residues. Sequenced material: peripheral blood. This sequence joins TRBV13 and TRBJ1-2, with 9 bases lining up with TRBD1. The clonotype originates from a woman of 80 years or more with acute or convalescent COVID-19. This CDR3 is CASSPGTGPTNYGYTF. The CDR3 DNA reads as TGTGCCAGCAGCCCTGGGACAGGGCCGACCAACTATGGCTACACCTTC.